The 6 T cell receptor beta chains presented below share a single source sample, sequenced in a study of T cells after somatic rescue of genetic block. TCRdb's copy holds only in-frame clones and misses some; the assay was immunoSEQ multiplex PCR. This table has around 52,000 clones, approximately 96% appearing once. Sequences were obtained from peripheral blood mononuclear cells (PBMCs). These receptors were taken from a child younger than two.

This clone was recorded a few times. Additional DNA sequences in this sample encode the identical CDR3. The J gene is TRBJ1-1, the V gene TRBV18; D may be TRBD1 (5 bases). This CDR3 region has 13 residues. V shed 3 bases and J shed 1 base, with 6 bases lying between them. Germline values: CDR1 KGHSH, CDR2 LQKENI. The chain's CDR3 is CASSPGQNTEAFF. The CDR3 DNA reads as TGTGCCAGCTCACCCGGACAGAACACTGAAGCTTTCTTT.

The J gene is TRBJ1-1, the V gene TRBV5-4; D ambiguous. Trimming left V 0 bases short and J 1 base short, with 7 bases between. This CDR3 is 14 amino acids long. Germline CDR1 and CDR2: SGHNT and YYREEE (reference sequence). Here the CDR3 reads CASSLARANTEAFF. CDR3 nucleotide sequence: TGTGCCAGCAGCTTGGCACGGGCGAACACTGAAGCTTTCTTT.

The genes are TRBV6-6 and TRBJ1-4; 11 bases align to TRBD1. This CDR3 spans 13 amino acids. Germline V gene lookup returns CDR1 MNHNY and CDR2 SVGAGI (reference sequence). Unmatched junction bases numbered 3, after V lost 8 bases and J lost 7 bases. The CDR3, as DNA: TGTGCCAGCTCGGACAGGGGGCGTGAAAAACTGTTTTTT. Encoded protein: CASSDRGREKLFF.

The chain combines TRBV14 with TRBJ2-2; D is uncertain. CDR1 is SGHDN, CDR2 FVKESK, per germline. This CDR3 has 13 residues. V lost 4 bases, J lost 5 bases, and 8 bases lay in between. CDR3 protein: CASSLTRTGELFF. In DNA form, the CDR3 reads TGTGCCAGCAGCCTTACGAGGACCGGGGAGCTGTTTTTT.

The chain joins TRBV4-3 to TRBJ1-1; no clear D gene. Deletions cut 0 bases from V and 4 bases from J, with 15 bases between. Germline V CDR1 and CDR2: LGHNA, YSLEER. The CDR3 has 16 amino acids. The CDR3 protein is CASSQEPGVGSTEAFF. In nucleotides, the CDR3 is TGCGCCAGCAGCCAAGAGCCAGGAGTTGGGAGCACTGAAGCTTTCTTT.

The chain links TRBV14 to TRBJ1-3; the D gene is possibly TRBD1 (5 bases). V lost 0 bases to trimming and J lost 4 bases, with 10 bases between them. In germline, CDR1 is SGHDN, CDR2 FVKESK. The CDR3 extends over 15 amino acids. The CDR3 DNA follows: TGTGCCAGCAGCCAAGATGCGGGGCAAGGAAACACCATATATTTT. It codes for CASSQDAGQGNTIYF. The full variable domain, completed using reference TRBV14 and TRBJ1-3, is EAGVTQFPSHSVIEKGQTVTLRCDPISGHDNLYWYRRVMGKEIKFLLHFVKESKQDESGMPNNRFLAERTGGTYSTLKVQPAELEDSGVYFCASSQDAGQGNTIYFGEGSWLTVV.